This T cell receptor (beta chain) comes out of a study of tumor-infiltrating lymphocytes in localized non-small cell lung cancer. Sequencing used immunoSEQ multiplex PCR; TCRdb keeps in-frame clones, though not all of them. Of about 10,000 clones listed, over 60% are singletons. J lost 6 bases, V lost 3 bases, and 6 bases had no gene match. Looked up from germline, CDR1 is SGDLS and CDR2 is YYNGEE. The CDR3 covers 14 residues. J is TRBJ2-7 and V is TRBV9, with 10 positions matching TRBD1. The sequence was obtained from a human donor with non-small cell lung cancer. Sequencing was carried out using lung tumor tissue. The CDR3 nucleotides are TGTGCCAGCAGCGGACAGGGGGCACGGGGCGAGCAGTACTTC. Translation gives CASSGQGARGEQYF.